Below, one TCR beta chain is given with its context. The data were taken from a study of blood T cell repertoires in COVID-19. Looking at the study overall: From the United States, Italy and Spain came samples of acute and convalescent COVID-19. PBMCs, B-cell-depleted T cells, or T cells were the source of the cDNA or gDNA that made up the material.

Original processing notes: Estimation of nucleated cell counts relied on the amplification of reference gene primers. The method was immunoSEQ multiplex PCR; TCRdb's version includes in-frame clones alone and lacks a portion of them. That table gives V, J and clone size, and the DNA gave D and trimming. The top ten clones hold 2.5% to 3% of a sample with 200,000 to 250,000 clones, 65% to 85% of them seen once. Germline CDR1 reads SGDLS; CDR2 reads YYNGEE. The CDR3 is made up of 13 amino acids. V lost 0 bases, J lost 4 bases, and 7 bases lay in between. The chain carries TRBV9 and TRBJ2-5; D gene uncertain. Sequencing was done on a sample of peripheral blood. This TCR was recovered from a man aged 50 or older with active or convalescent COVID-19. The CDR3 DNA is TGTGCCAGCAGCGTAGGGTTCGGAGAGACCCAGTACTTC. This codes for CASSVGFGETQYF. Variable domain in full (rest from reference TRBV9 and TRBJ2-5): DSGVTQTPKHLITATGQRVTLRCSPRSGDLSVYWYQQSLDQGLQFLIQYYNGEERAKGNILERFSAQQFPDLHSELNLSSLELGDSALYFCASSVGFGETQYFGPGTRLLVL.